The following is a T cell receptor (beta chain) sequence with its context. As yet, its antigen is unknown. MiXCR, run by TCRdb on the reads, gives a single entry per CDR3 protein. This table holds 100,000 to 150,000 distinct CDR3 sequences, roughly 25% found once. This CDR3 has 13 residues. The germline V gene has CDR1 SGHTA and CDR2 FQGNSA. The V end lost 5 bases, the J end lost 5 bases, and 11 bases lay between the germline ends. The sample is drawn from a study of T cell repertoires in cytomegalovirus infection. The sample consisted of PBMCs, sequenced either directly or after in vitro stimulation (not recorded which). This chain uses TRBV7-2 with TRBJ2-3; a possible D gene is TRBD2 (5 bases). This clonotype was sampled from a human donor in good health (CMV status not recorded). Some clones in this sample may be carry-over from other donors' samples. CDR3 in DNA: TGTGCCAGCAGCCGAAGAGCGGTAGATACGCAGTATTTT. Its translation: CASSRRAVDTQYF.